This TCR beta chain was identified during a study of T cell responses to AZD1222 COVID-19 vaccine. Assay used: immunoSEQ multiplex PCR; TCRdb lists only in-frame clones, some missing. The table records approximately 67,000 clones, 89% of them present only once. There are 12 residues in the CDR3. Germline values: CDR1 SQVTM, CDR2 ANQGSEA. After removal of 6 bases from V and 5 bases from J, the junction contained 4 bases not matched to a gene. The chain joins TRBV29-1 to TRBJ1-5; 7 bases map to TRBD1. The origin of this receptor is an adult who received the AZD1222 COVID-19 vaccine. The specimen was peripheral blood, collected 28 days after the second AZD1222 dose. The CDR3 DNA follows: TGCAGCGTAGGCGGGACAGATCAGCCCCAGCATTTT. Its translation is CSVGGTDQPQHF.